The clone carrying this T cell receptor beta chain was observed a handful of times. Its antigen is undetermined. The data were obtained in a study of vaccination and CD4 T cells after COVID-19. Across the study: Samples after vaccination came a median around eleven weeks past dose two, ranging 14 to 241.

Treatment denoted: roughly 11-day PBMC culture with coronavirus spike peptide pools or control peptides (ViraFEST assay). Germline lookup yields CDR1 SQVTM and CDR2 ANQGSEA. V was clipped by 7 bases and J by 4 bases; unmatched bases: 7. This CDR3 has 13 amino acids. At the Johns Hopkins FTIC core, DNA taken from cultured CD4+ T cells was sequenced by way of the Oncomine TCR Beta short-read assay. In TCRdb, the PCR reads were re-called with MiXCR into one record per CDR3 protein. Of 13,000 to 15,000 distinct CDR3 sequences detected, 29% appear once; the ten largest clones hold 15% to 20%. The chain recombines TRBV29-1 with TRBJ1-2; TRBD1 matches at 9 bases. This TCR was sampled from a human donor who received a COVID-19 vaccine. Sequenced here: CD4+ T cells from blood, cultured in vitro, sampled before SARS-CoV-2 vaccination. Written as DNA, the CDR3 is TGCAGCGCCCCGGGACAGGGTTTCTATGGCTACACCTTC. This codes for CSAPGQGFYGYTF.